This entry lists 20 T cell receptor beta chains sequenced from one sample in a study of OX40 agonist ivuxolimab in advanced cancers. The protocol was immunoSEQ multiplex PCR, while the TCRdb copy is restricted to in-frame clones and leaves out a portion. The sample lists tens of thousands of clones, around 93% seen once, with roughly 13% in the top ten. The sequencing used CD4+ or CD8+ T cells sorted from blood, collected in a trial of the OX40 agonist ivuxolimab. The receptors here all came from an adult with an advanced solid tumor such as melanoma, head and neck, liver or kidney cancer.

V usage is TRBV29-1 and J usage is TRBJ2-7; 7 bases line up with TRBD1. J was trimmed by 3 bases and V by 4 bases; bases with no gene match: 6. CDR3 length equals 13 residues. Germline CDR1 SQVTM, CDR2 ANQGSEA. CDR3 residues: CSVGGQKLYEQYF. The CDR3 DNA reads as TGCAGCGTTGGGGGACAGAAACTCTACGAGCAGTACTTC.

The chain employs TRBV20-1 and TRBJ1-2; no firm D call. Per germline, CDR1 DFQATT and CDR2 SNEGSKA (reference sequence). The CDR3 contains 11 residues. Trimming left V 1 base short and J 7 bases short, with 7 bases between. CDR3 amino acids: CSARVIGGYTF. The CDR3 coding sequence is TGCAGTGCTAGAGTAATAGGTGGCTACACCTTC.

The chain recombines TRBV5-4 with TRBJ1-6; D perhaps matches TRBD1 (5 bases). The CDR3 sequence is 16 residues long. From germline, CDR1 is SGHNT and CDR2 YYREEE (reference sequence). V lost 0 bases, J lost 1 base, and 8 bases lay in between. CDR3 protein: CASSLEGRSYNSPLHF. The CDR3, as DNA: TGTGCCAGCAGCTTGGAGGGGAGGTCCTATAATTCACCCCTCCACTTT.

The CDR3 sequence: CASSIYRGSTEAFF. The CDR3 coding sequence is TGCGCCAGCAGCATTTACAGGGGCTCCACTGAAGCTTTCTTT. The chain has TRBV4-3 and TRBJ1-1, with TRBD1 identical over 7 bases. The CDR3 totals 14 residues. The ends lost 5 bases at V and 4 bases at J; junction bases unmatched: 7. Germline CDR1 is LGHNA and CDR2 is YSLEER.

The chain joins TRBV6-4 to TRBJ2-3; TRBD1 agrees at 7 bases. V lost 6 bases and J lost 5; bases outside the gene matches: 14. Germline CDR1 reads MRHNA; CDR2 reads SNTAGT. The CDR3 contains 16 residues. The CDR3 loop reads CASSLRVTGNRDTQYF. As DNA, the CDR3 is TGTGCCAGCAGCCTGAGGGTGACAGGGAACAGAGATACGCAGTATTTT.

V and J are TRBV30 and TRBJ2-3, with 9 nucleotides matching TRBD2. CDR3 length: 15 amino acids. Germline trimming cut 4 bases from V and 2 bases from J; bases unmatched to any gene: 7. CDR1 and CDR2 from the germline V gene are GTSNPN and SVGIG (reference sequence). The DNA for the CDR3 is TGTGCCTGGACGAGACTAGCGGCAAACACAGATACGCAGTATTTT. It codes for CAWTRLAANTDTQYF.

This clone was seen once. The DNA for the CDR3 is TGTGCCAGCAGTTACTCAGGGACAGGGAGACAGCCCCAGCATTTT. It translates to CASSYSGTGRQPQHF. V and J are TRBV6-5 and TRBJ1-5; the match to TRBD1 covers 9 bases. The CDR3 covers 15 residues. CDR1 and CDR2 (germline): MNHEY, SVGAGI. The trim removed 0 bases at V and 7 bases at J, leaving 4 bases unmatched.

The rearrangement links TRBV10-3 to TRBJ2-5; TRBD2 agrees at 12 bases. The V and J ends lost 6 bases and 2 bases, in that order; junction bases with no gene match: 4. The CDR3 spans 15 residues. In germline, CDR1 is ENHRY, CDR2 SYGVKD. The CDR3: CAIRSTSGGQETQYF. CDR3 sequence (DNA): TGTGCCATCAGGTCGACTAGCGGGGGACAAGAGACCCAGTACTTC.

CDR3 sequence reads: CATSRDATVDEQYF. Here the CDR3 DNA reads TGTGCCACCAGCAGGGACGCTACAGTGGACGAGCAGTACTTC. The chain links TRBV15 to TRBJ2-7, with unresolved D. Deletions cut 3 bases from V and 5 bases from J, with 14 bases between. CDR3 length: 14 amino acids. In germline, CDR1 is LNHNV, CDR2 YYDKDF (reference sequence).

The rearrangement joins TRBV2 to TRBJ1-5, with D perhaps TRBD1 (5 bases). V lost 7 bases and J 2 bases, leaving 15 bases between the germline ends. The CDR3 has 15 amino acids. CDR1 is SNHLY and CDR2 is FYNNEI in the germline V gene. This chain's CDR3 is CASNLPQERNQPQHF. CDR3 sequence (DNA): TGTGCCAGCAACTTACCACAGGAGCGCAATCAGCCCCAGCATTTT.

The CDR3, as DNA: TGTGCCAGCAGGGGGACAGGGCGACAGCCCCAGCATTTT. It yields the protein CASRGTGRQPQHF. The gene calls are TRBV27 and TRBJ1-5, with 9 bases identical to TRBD1. V shed 6 bases, J shed 7 bases, and the junction held 4 bases outside the gene matches. The CDR3 extends over 13 amino acids. Germline-derived CDR1 and CDR2 are MNHEY and SMNVEV (reference sequence).

This clone was seen once. In DNA form, the CDR3 reads TGTGCCAGCAGCGTAGATGGATACAGCGAAAAACTGTTTTTT. Translation gives CASSVDGYSEKLFF. The chain has TRBV9 and TRBJ1-4, with unresolved D. The germline gives CDR1 SGDLS, CDR2 YYNGEE. V gave up 0 bases and J gave up 8 bases, with 11 bases separating them. CDR3 length equals 14 residues.

As for this clone: The sample carries other DNA sequences with the same CDR3. This sequence joins TRBV18 and TRBJ2-1, with TRBD2 matching 14 bases. Germline CDR1 reads KGHSH; CDR2 reads LQKENI. V was pared by 6 bases and J by 5 bases, with 3 bases of the junction left unmatched. This CDR3 region has 15 residues. In nucleotides, the CDR3 is TGTGCCAGCTCGCCGACTAGCGGGAGGGACAATGAGCAGTTCTTC. Translation: CASSPTSGRDNEQFF.

The chain recombines TRBV5-1 with TRBJ1-1; weak D call: TRBD1 (5 bases). The V gene's germline CDR1 is SGHRS and CDR2 YFSETQ. V was clipped by 0 bases and J by 7 bases, with 16 bases between them. The CDR3 totals 15 residues. The CDR3 DNA reads as TGCGCCAGCAGCTTGGGGGATGGAGGGGAGAATGAAGCTTTCTTT. The encoded protein is CASSLGDGGENEAFF.

The rearrangement uses TRBV4-3 and TRBJ2-5; D may match TRBD1 or TRBD2 (6 bases each). The J call is doubtful: the DNA matches TRBJ2-7 better. Germline V gene sequence: CDR1 LGHNA, CDR2 YSLEER. This CDR3 has 14 residues. The CDR3, as DNA: TGCGCCAGCAGCCAAGATAGGGGGGCCTACGAGCAGTACTTC. Its protein product is CASSQDRGAYEQYF.

The V gene is TRBV7-8, the J gene TRBJ1-2; the match to TRBD1 covers 7 bases. The V and J ends lost 4 bases and 6 bases, in that order; junction bases with no gene match: 11. The length of the CDR3 is 15 residues. CDR1 and CDR2 (germline): SGHVS, FQNEAQ. The CDR3 coding sequence is TGTGCCAGCAGCTCACCCACGACAGGGAAACATGGCTACACCTTC. The encoded protein is CASSSPTTGKHGYTF.

This chain links TRBV27 with TRBJ1-5; TRBD1 aligns across 7 bases. The V and J ends lost 4 bases and 7 bases, in that order; junction bases with no gene match: 1. This CDR3 comprises 12 residues. Germline CDR1 is MNHEY and CDR2 is SMNVEV (reference sequence). CDR3 sequence reads: CASSSGGQPQHF. CDR3 sequence (DNA): TGTGCCAGCAGTTCAGGGGGGCAGCCCCAGCATTTT.

The chain couples TRBV15 to TRBJ1-1; D unresolved. Germline assignment: CDR1 LNHNV and CDR2 YYDKDF (reference sequence). The CDR3 is 15 amino acids. V was clipped by 0 bases and J by 1 base, with 9 bases between them. CDR3 sequence: CATSRDKRANTEAFF. The CDR3, as DNA: TGTGCCACCAGCAGAGATAAGAGGGCGAACACTGAAGCTTTCTTT.

This chain joins TRBV7-6 and TRBJ2-5; D remains unclear. With 2 bases removed from V and 3 bases from J, the gap between germline ends came to 4 bases. Germline V gives CDR1 SGHVS, CDR2 FNYEAQ. This CDR3 has 12 amino acids. The CDR3 coding sequence is TGTGCCAGCAGCTTAATCAAAGAGACCCAGTACTTC. This codes for CASSLIKETQYF.

This chain links TRBV4-1 with TRBJ1-5, with 8 bases aligning to TRBD1. The CDR3 extends over 15 amino acids. Germline assignment: CDR1 MGHRA and CDR2 YSYEKL. V shed 4 bases, J shed 1 base, and the junction held 3 bases outside the gene matches. The CDR3 loop is CASSPDRGSNQPQHF. The CDR3 DNA is TGCGCCAGCAGCCCAGACAGGGGAAGCAATCAGCCCCAGCATTTT.